Sequencing of this T cell receptor beta chain was carried out in a study of OX40 agonist ivuxolimab in advanced cancers. Study-level background: One hepatocellular carcinoma and a couple of cutaneous melanoma patients partially responded.

Trimming took off 10 bases at V and 7 bases at J, with 7 bases between the two ends. CDR3 length: 10 amino acids. Germline CDR1 MDHEN, CDR2 SYDVKM. Exclusion applied to patients with autoimmune disease history or systemic immunosuppression. This clone was found a few times. Its antigen is undetermined. Broader study findings: It was also the case that some nonresponders had low normalized T-cell clonal expansion.

The data were produced by immunoSEQ multiplex PCR, yet TCRdb's version contains in-frame clones alone and is incomplete. The data show about 15,000 clones, roughly 82% seen once. The source material was CD4+ or CD8+ T cells sorted from blood, sampled in a trial of the OX40 agonist ivuxolimab. This chain connects TRBV28 to TRBJ2-2; D is ambiguous. The source of this sequence is an adult with an advanced solid tumor such as melanoma, head and neck, liver or kidney cancer. The CDR3 DNA follows: TGTGCCACCGACGGCGGGGAGCTGTTTTTT. Translation gives CATDGGELFF.